This T cell receptor (beta chain) was retrieved from a study of Ad26.COV2.S vaccination and SARS-CoV-2 variants (dated by TCRdb to the early 2020s). Regarding the study in general: Vaccine-arm donors came from COV1001, a multicentre, randomized, double-blind, placebo-controlled phase I-IIa trial of Ad26.COV2.S in healthy adults. Dosing of Ad26.COV2.S was intramuscular, at either 5x10^10 or 1x10^11 viral particles, delivered as one shot or as two shots spaced 56 days apart. TCRbeta repertoire sequencing was used to assess the specificity and breadth of SARS-CoV-2-reactive T cell receptors after Ad26.COV2.S vaccination. A total of 32 samples were included in the TCR-sequenced set, comprising 19 Ad26.COV2.S vaccine recipients, 5 placebo recipients and 8 SARS-CoV-2 convalescent individuals. Trial participants were randomized into five groups of five, in which low-dose or high-dose Ad26.COV2.S was given once or twice, or placebo was given on both occasions. Blinding of investigators to trial group allocation was maintained during experiments and outcome assessment. On the study overall, not on this receptor specifically: The study was not powered to compare responses between vaccine doses or regimens. The authors noted that total T cell responses may have been underestimated by the TCR breadth and depth analyses. Ad26.COV2.S recipients had higher spike-specific TCR breadth than placebo recipients (P = 0.0014). After vaccination, spike-specific CD8+ and CD4+ T cell responses were reported to show substantial breadth. Non-spike TCR breadth was comparable between vaccine and placebo recipients, consistent with the vaccine containing only spike.

TCRbeta CDR3 regions were sequenced with the immunoSEQ Assay. After extraction, genomic DNA underwent amplification by bias-controlled multiplex PCR, followed by high-throughput sequencing. From the authors' description of their analysis: Collapsing and filtering of sequences were performed to quantify the absolute abundance of each unique TCRbeta CDR3 region. Usable DNA was measured by amplifying reference genes present in all nucleated cells, and TCRbeta template counts were normalized to that usable DNA to estimate T cell fraction. Repertoire TCRs were annotated as SARS-CoV-2-specific when V gene, CDR3 amino acid sequence and J gene were exactly matched to a known reactive TCR set. The reference SARS-CoV-2 TCR set came from MIRA and was filtered for enrichment in COVID-19-positive ImmuneCODE repertoires, removing public or cross-reactive TCRs. Drawing on the MIRA antigens, annotated TCRs were analysed further at the level of specific ORF or position within ORF. Breadth was defined as annotated unique rearrangements over total unique productive rearrangements; depth was the summed frequency of those rearrangements. Group comparisons of TCR breadth used two-sided Wilcoxon rank-sum tests. TCRdb took this table from immuneACCESS and kept in-frame rearrangements with V and J called. Such tables lack part of the clones; where checked against another copy, unresolved V genes explain under half of the gap, and the rest is unexplained. From that table come the V and J calls and clone size; the DNA was used to work out D and trimming. The table for this sample lists a few hundred thousand clones; 83% of them were counted only once. The ten largest account for 7.4% of the sample.

What the treatment or condition label conveys for this sample: 15 to 20 received Ad26.COV2.S at low or high dose, single or two shots; a few received placebo; per-sample allocation not given. Repertoires of vaccine and placebo recipients were sequenced from samples taken on day 63 after the first injection. Cohort 1b enrolled roughly 25 adults aged 18-55 years at a single site in Boston, USA, between 29 July and 7 August 2020. Ad26.COV2.S consisted of a replication-incompetent adenovirus type 26 vector by which a prefusion-stabilized SARS-CoV-2 spike protein from the original Wuhan strain was expressed. The CDR3 starts with the cysteine, ends with the phenylalanine, and has 14 residues. The kept DNA is CDR3 alone, 42 bases in frame from the first base. Trimming takes 8 bases off V and 4 bases off J; junction bases not matched to a gene: 7. The germline V gene sets CDR1 to MNHEY and CDR2 to SVGAGI.

Concerning this clone: No antigen is known for it. Nothing much larger sits one base from this clone, and base qualities are not available.

The chain employs TRBV6-5 and TRBJ2-2; TRBD1 fits 7 bases in the junction. Sequenced here: peripheral blood, sampled in a trial of Ad26.COV2.S vaccine versus placebo. The sequence was collected from a person between 18 and 59 years old who received the Ad26.COV2.S COVID-19 vaccine or a placebo. The DNA reads as follows: TGTGCCAGCGCCCGACAGGGCCGCACCGGGGAGCTGTTTTTT. Translated, it gives CASARQGRTGELFF.